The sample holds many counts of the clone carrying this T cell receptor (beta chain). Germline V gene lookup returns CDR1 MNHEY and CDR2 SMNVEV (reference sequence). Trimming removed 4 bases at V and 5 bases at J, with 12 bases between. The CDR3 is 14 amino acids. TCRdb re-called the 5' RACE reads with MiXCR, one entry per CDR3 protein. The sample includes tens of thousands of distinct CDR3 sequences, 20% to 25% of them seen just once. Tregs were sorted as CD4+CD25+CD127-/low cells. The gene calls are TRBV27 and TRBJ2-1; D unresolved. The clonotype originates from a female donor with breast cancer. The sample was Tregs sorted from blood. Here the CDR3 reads CASSWPGKNNEQFF. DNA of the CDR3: TGTGCCAGCAGTTGGCCTGGAAAGAACAATGAGCAGTTCTTC.